The next 28 T cell receptor beta chains were all read from a single sample in a study of OX40 agonist ivuxolimab in advanced cancers. Clones were read by immunoSEQ multiplex PCR, and TCRdb kept only the in-frame ones, dropping some. The sample shows approximately 77,000 clones, about 93% of them seen only once. Sequenced material: CD4+ or CD8+ T cells sorted from blood, taken in a trial of the OX40 agonist ivuxolimab. These receptors came from an adult with an advanced solid tumor such as melanoma, head and neck, liver or kidney cancer.

In nucleotides, the CDR3 is TGTGCCAGCAGCCGATGGGGATTTACGGGGGGTAGCACAGATACGCAGTATTTT. It specifies CASSRWGFTGGSTDTQYF. This chain connects TRBV11-2 to TRBJ2-3; 7 bases fit TRBD2. CDR3 length: 18 residues. From germline, CDR1 is SGHAT and CDR2 FQNNGV. V lost 5 bases and J lost 0; bases outside the gene matches: 14.

J is TRBJ2-5 and V is TRBV7-2; TRBD2 matches at 7 bases. The V segment lost 0 bases and the J segment 4 bases; nucleotides outside the gene matches: 8. Per germline, CDR1 SGHTA and CDR2 FQGNSA. CDR3 size: 16 residues. DNA for the CDR3: TGTGCCAGCAGCTTAGCATCAGGGCTAGCGGTAGAGACCCAGTACTTC. Its protein is CASSLASGLAVETQYF.

The chain recombines TRBV29-1 with TRBJ1-2, with no clear D. The germline V gene encodes CDR1 SQVTM and CDR2 ANQGSEA. The CDR3 consists of 11 residues. The V and J ends lost 4 bases and 3 bases respectively, with 6 bases between them. The CDR3 DNA is TGCAGCGTTGGGGCCGACTATGGCTACACCTTC. Translated, it gives CSVGADYGYTF.

This clone was observed once. This chain joins TRBV5-5 and TRBJ1-2; D might be TRBD1 (5 bases). There are 15 residues in the CDR3. Germline V gene data show CDR1 as SGHKS and CDR2 as YYEKEE (reference sequence). V gave up 0 bases and J gave up 4 bases, with 13 bases separating them. Here the CDR3 reads CASSLGGPGGYGYTF. DNA of the CDR3: TGTGCCAGCAGCTTGGGAGGTCCGGGGGGCTATGGCTACACCTTC.

The rearrangement joins TRBV2 to TRBJ2-7, with TRBD1 identical over 7 bases. J gave up 1 base and V 2 bases, and 2 bases lay outside the gene matches. Germline V gene lookup returns CDR1 SNHLY and CDR2 FYNNEI. The CDR3 is made up of 14 amino acids. The CDR3 sequence is CASSEQGQSYEQYF. Here the CDR3 DNA reads TGTGCCAGCAGTGAACAGGGACAGTCCTACGAGCAGTACTTC.

The V and J genes are TRBV11-1 and TRBJ2-5; D is possibly TRBD1 (6 bases). V shed 3 bases and J shed 4 bases, with 12 bases lying between them. This CDR3 region has 14 residues. In germline, CDR1 is SGHAT, CDR2 FQDESV (reference sequence). The CDR3 here is CASSFQQGLETQYF. The CDR3 nucleotides are TGTGCCAGCAGCTTCCAACAGGGTCTAGAGACCCAGTACTTC.

This chain links TRBV6-6 with TRBJ1-1; D perhaps matches TRBD1 (6 bases). There are 14 residues in the CDR3. Looked up from germline, CDR1 is MNHNY and CDR2 is SVGAGI (reference sequence). Trimming took 6 bases from V and 1 from J, leaving 12 bases between them. The CDR3 protein is CASSRQEGNTEAFF. CDR3 DNA: TGTGCCAGCAGCCGACAGGAGGGGAACACTGAAGCTTTCTTT.

This clone was seen once. The CDR3 nucleotides are TGCGCCAGCAGCCAAGAGATCGGAGGCACCTACAATGAGCAGTTCTTC. This codes for CASSQEIGGTYNEQFF. The V and J genes are TRBV4-3 and TRBJ2-1; TRBD2 might be the D (5 bases). This CDR3 has 16 residues. Between the trimmed V and J ends, which lost 0 bases and 2 bases, there was a span of 11 bases. Germline lookup yields CDR1 LGHNA and CDR2 YSLEER.

The chain combines TRBV2 with TRBJ2-3; no clear D gene. CDR1 and CDR2 (germline): SNHLY, FYNNEI. With 4 bases removed from V and 4 bases from J, the gap between germline ends came to 6 bases. The length of the CDR3 is 12 residues. CDR3 bases: TGTGCCAGCAGTGGCGGAGCAGATACGCAGTATTTT. Its translation is CASSGGADTQYF.

This chain links TRBV7-9 with TRBJ2-1; the D is unclear. The CDR3 totals 13 residues. Germline values: CDR1 SEHNR, CDR2 FQNEAQ (reference sequence). The V end lost 8 bases, the J end lost 1 base, and 9 bases lay between the germline ends. The CDR3 protein is CASSSVSYNEQFF. Here the CDR3 DNA reads TGTGCCAGCTCCAGCGTGTCCTACAATGAGCAGTTCTTC.

This chain links TRBV7-9 with TRBJ2-2; D is ambiguous. CDR3 length: 12 amino acids. V lost 1 base and J lost 8, with 5 bases in between. In germline, CDR1 is SEHNR, CDR2 FQNEAQ (reference sequence). The CDR3 is CASSLVEGELFF. The CDR3 DNA follows: TGTGCCAGCAGCTTAGTTGAGGGGGAGCTGTTTTTT.

The J gene is TRBJ1-3, the V gene TRBV5-1, with TRBD1 identical over 11 bases. There are 18 residues in the CDR3. CDR1 SGHRS and CDR2 YFSETQ come from the germline V gene. V gave up 4 bases and J gave up 1 base; unmatched junction bases: 10. CDR3 residues: CASSISGTGGLSGNTIYF. DNA of the CDR3: TGCGCCAGCAGCATATCCGGGACAGGGGGACTTTCTGGAAACACCATATATTTT.

This clone is a singleton in its sample. V gene TRBV5-4 combines with J gene TRBJ2-1; D possibly corresponds to TRBD2 (7 bases). Germline CDR1 and CDR2: SGHNT and YYREEE (reference sequence). This CDR3 has 17 residues. Trimming took off 4 bases at V and 6 bases at J, with 23 bases between the two ends. In DNA, the CDR3 is TGTGCCAGCAGCCGAGGGGGGGGATTATATTTTAGCAATGAGCAGTTCTTC. It yields the protein CASSRGGGLYFSNEQFF.

A remark on this clone: Other DNA variants within this sample encode the same CDR3. The genes are TRBV18 and TRBJ2-5; 12 nucleotides match TRBD2. Germline trimming cut 3 bases from V and 0 bases from J; bases unmatched to any gene: 2. The germline V gene has CDR1 KGHSH and CDR2 LQKENI. This CDR3 has 16 residues. The CDR3 region is CASSPGLAGNQETQYF. In DNA form, the CDR3 reads TGTGCCAGCTCACCCGGACTAGCGGGGAACCAAGAGACCCAGTACTTC.

The rearrangement uses TRBV5-1 and TRBJ2-1; weak D call: TRBD2 (5 bases). There are 14 residues in the CDR3. Trimming shortened V by 1 base and J by 4 bases, and 9 bases separated the two germline ends. Germline V gene sequence: CDR1 SGHRS, CDR2 YFSETQ. The CDR3 nucleotides are TGCGCCAGCAGCTTGCTAGCTGGATACAATGAGCAGTTCTTC. This gives the protein CASSLLAGYNEQFF.

The CDR3 coding sequence is TGTGCCAGCAGCTGGAATGGACAGTGGGACTATGGCTACACCTTC. Encoded protein: CASSWNGQWDYGYTF. This chain joins TRBV13 and TRBJ1-2; D might be TRBD1 (6 bases). CDR3 length: 15 amino acids. V was clipped by 4 bases and J by 3 bases, with 15 bases between them. The V gene's germline CDR1 is PRHDT and CDR2 FYEKMQ (reference sequence).

The chain has TRBV28 and TRBJ1-4; 8 nucleotides agree with TRBD1. Losses at the gene ends were 2 bases for V and 6 bases for J; bases not matched to a gene: 8. Germline CDR1 is MDHEN and CDR2 is SYDVKM. The CDR3 is 16 residues long. The CDR3 sequence: CASSLNWGRGHEKLFF. The CDR3 DNA follows: TGTGCCAGCAGTTTAAATTGGGGCAGGGGGCATGAAAAACTGTTTTTT.

This sequence joins TRBV19 and TRBJ2-7; 11 bases map to TRBD2. Germline CDR1 and CDR2: LNHDA and SQIVND (reference sequence). Germline trimming cut 6 bases from V and 1 base from J; bases unmatched to any gene: 5. The CDR3 covers 15 residues. This chain's CDR3 is CASRVTSGSSYEQYF. In DNA form, the CDR3 reads TGTGCCAGTAGAGTCACTAGCGGGAGTTCCTACGAGCAGTACTTC. Supplemented by reference TRBV19 and TRBJ2-7, the full variable domain reads DGGITQSPKYLFRKEGQNVTLSCEQNLNHDAMYWYRQDPGQGLRLIYYSQIVNDFQKGDIAEGYSVSREKKESFPLTVTSAQKNPTAFYLCASRVTSGSSYEQYFGPGTRLTVT.

This chain links TRBV7-2 with TRBJ2-1, with a possible D match to TRBD1 (5 bases). Germline CDR1 is SGHTA and CDR2 is FQGNSA. Trimming pared 5 bases from V and 9 bases from J, leaving 14 bases between. The length of the CDR3 is 13 residues. The CDR3 region has the DNA TGTGCCAGCAGCGCTACAGGCTCGGGTGAGCAGTTCTTC. Translating it yields CASSATGSGEQFF.

The chain combines TRBV7-2 with TRBJ1-6; D remains unclear. Trimming took off 1 base at V and 10 bases at J, with 17 bases between the two ends. CDR1 is SGHTA and CDR2 is FQGNSA in the germline V gene. There are 16 residues in the CDR3. The CDR3 nucleotides read TGTGCCAGCAGCTTAGAGGGAACAGCGCTTTTATCACCCCTCCACTTT. It is translated as CASSLEGTALLSPLHF.

The J gene is TRBJ1-3, the V gene TRBV27, with 9 positions matching TRBD1. Germline V lookup: CDR1 MNHEY, CDR2 SMNVEV (reference sequence). With 4 bases clipped from V and 2 bases from J, the junction kept 3 bases outside the gene matches. The CDR3 covers 15 residues. The CDR3 loop is CASSSRQGAGNTIYF. As DNA, the CDR3 is TGTGCCAGCAGTTCTCGACAGGGGGCTGGAAACACCATATATTTT.

The rearrangement uses TRBV30 and TRBJ1-4, with D hard to call. This CDR3 is built from 14 residues. Germline V gives CDR1 GTSNPN, CDR2 SVGIG (reference sequence). V was cut by 0 bases and J by 0 bases, with 5 bases left in between. DNA of the CDR3: TGTGCCTGGAGTGTGCAATCAACTAATGAAAAACTGTTTTTT. Protein sequence: CAWSVQSTNEKLFF.

The chain has TRBV7-3 and TRBJ2-3; 7 positions agree with TRBD1. J lost 6 bases, V lost 5 bases, and 8 bases had no gene match. CDR3 length: 14 amino acids. Germline CDR1 reads SGHTA; CDR2 reads FQGTGA. CDR3 residues: CASSPTGARDTQYF. Written as DNA, the CDR3 is TGTGCCAGCAGCCCCACAGGGGCGAGGGATACGCAGTATTTT. Full variable domain (outside the CDR3, taken from reference TRBV7-3 and TRBJ2-3): GAGVSQTPSNKVTEKGKYVELRCDPISGHTALYWYRQSLGQGPEFLIYFQGTGAADDSGLPNDRFFAVRPEGSVSTLKIQRTERGDSAVYLCASSPTGARDTQYFGPGTRLTVL.

The rearrangement joins TRBV6-5 to TRBJ1-1; 7 positions agree with TRBD1. Germline V gene data show CDR1 as MNHEY and CDR2 as SVGAGI. The CDR3 spans 14 residues. Trimming cost V 6 bases and J 1 base; bases outside gene matches: 5. Here the CDR3 DNA reads TGTGCCAGCAGCGTTGACAGGGAGAACACTGAAGCTTTCTTT. This gives the protein CASSVDRENTEAFF.

This clone has a single count. This sequence joins TRBV5-1 and TRBJ2-5, with TRBD1 matching 9 bases. The J call may be incorrect, as the DNA end agrees better with TRBJ2-7. CDR1 SGHRS and CDR2 YFSETQ come from the germline V gene. This CDR3 spans 16 amino acids. DNA for the CDR3: TGCGCCAGCAGCTCGCTTACAGGGGGCGCAGGCTACGAGCAGTACTTC. Protein product: CASSSLTGGAGYEQYF.

J is TRBJ2-7 and V is TRBV28; 12 nucleotides align to TRBD2. Germline loops: CDR1 MDHEN, CDR2 SYDVKM. This CDR3 has 16 amino acids. V shed 2 bases and J 4 bases; nucleotides not matched to a gene: 6. The chain's CDR3 is CASSLIGLAGIYEQYF. The CDR3, as DNA: TGTGCCAGCAGTTTAATCGGACTAGCGGGAATTTACGAGCAGTACTTC.

V usage is TRBV5-5 and J usage is TRBJ2-2; 12 positions agree with TRBD1. The germline CDR1 and CDR2 sequences are SGHKS and YYEKEE (reference sequence). V lost 3 bases and J lost 6; bases outside the gene matches: 6. CDR3 length: 16 residues. The CDR3 DNA reads as TGTGCCAGCAGCTGGGGACAGGGGGCGATTGCCGGGGAGCTGTTTTTT. Protein sequence: CASSWGQGAIAGELFF.

In DNA form, the CDR3 reads TGTGCCAGCAGCCCAGGGGTCGCCTACAATGAGCAGTTCTTC. Translating it yields CASSPGVAYNEQFF. This rearrangement joins TRBV7-2 to TRBJ2-1; TRBD1 is a possible D gene (6 bases). The CDR3 has 14 residues. V was clipped by 5 bases and J by 2 bases, with 10 bases between them. Germline lookup yields CDR1 SGHTA and CDR2 FQGNSA.